This TCR beta chain was identified in a study of blood T cell repertoires in COVID-19. Overall study context: Specimens from acute and convalescent COVID-19 originated in the United States, Italy and Spain. The cDNA or gDNA used as material had been derived from T cells, B-cell-depleted T cells, or PBMCs.

V gave up 6 bases and J gave up 3 bases, with 9 bases separating them. The CDR3 extends over 12 amino acids. Notes on this clone: This sample includes further DNA sequences coding for the same CDR3.

Per the study methods: Nucleated cell counts were estimated from reference gene primer amplification. TCRdb's table, derived via immunoSEQ multiplex PCR, lists solely in-frame clones and lacks some. V and J calls and clone size are given by that table; D and trimming were obtained from the DNA. The repertoire holds about 59,000 clones, about 93% seen once, with around a sixth in the top ten. The sequencing sample was made of peripheral blood. This chain uses TRBV12-3 or TRBV12-4 with TRBJ2-7; tentative D call: TRBD1 (6 bases). The sequence was collected from a man older than 75 with acute or convalescent COVID-19. In DNA form, the CDR3 reads TGTGCCAGCAGCCTACAGGGCTACGAGCAGTACTTC. Translated, it gives CASSLQGYEQYF.